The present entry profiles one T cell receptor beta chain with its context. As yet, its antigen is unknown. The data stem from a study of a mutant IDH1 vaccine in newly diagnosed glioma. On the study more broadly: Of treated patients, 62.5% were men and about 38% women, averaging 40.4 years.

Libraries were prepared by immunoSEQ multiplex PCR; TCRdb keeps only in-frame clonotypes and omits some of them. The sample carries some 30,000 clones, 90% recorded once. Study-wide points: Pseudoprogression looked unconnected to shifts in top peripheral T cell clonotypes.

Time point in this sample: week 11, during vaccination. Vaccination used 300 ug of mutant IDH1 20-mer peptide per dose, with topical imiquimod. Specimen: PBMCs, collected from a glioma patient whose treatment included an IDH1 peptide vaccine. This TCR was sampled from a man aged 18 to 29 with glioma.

The CDR3 is CASSLGQGTQYF. In nucleotides, the CDR3 is TGTGCCAGCAGCTTAGGCCAAGGTACGCAGTATTTT. The J gene is TRBJ2-3, the V gene TRBV7-2; D is undetermined. Germline V gene data show CDR1 as SGHTA and CDR2 as FQGNSA. There are 12 residues in the CDR3. The V end lost 1 base, the J end lost 8 bases, and 7 bases lay between the germline ends.